This TCR beta chain was documented in a study of T cell repertoires in cytomegalovirus infection. Overall study: It was the public TCR beta signatures that indicated both CMV infection and matching HLA type.

Study-wide findings and caveats: There were HLA-C-restricted CMV-specific TCR beta clonotypes dominating the ex vivo response. Frequencies of public TCR beta families were cumulated, and this identified carriers of CMV plus the relevant HLA.

TCRdb ran MiXCR on the reads and lists one entry per CDR3 protein. The data contain 510,000 or so distinct CDR3 sequences, approximately 25% of them singletons. Per the germline V gene, CDR1 is MNHEY and CDR2 is SMNVEV (reference sequence). The ends were cut back, 5 bases at V and 5 bases at J, with 16 bases in the middle. This CDR3 region has 15 residues. This clonotype occurred a few times. Its matching antigen is unknown. Specimen: PBMCs. This sequence originates from a human donor in good health (CMV status not recorded). Some clones in this sample may be carry-over from other donors' samples. The chain recombines TRBV27 with TRBJ1-5; weak D call: TRBD1 (5 bases). CDR3 residues: CASSPGGMGDQPQHF. CDR3 in DNA: TGTGCCAGCAGTCCCGGGGGGATGGGTGATCAGCCCCAGCATTTT.